Ten or more counts support the clone carrying this T cell receptor (beta chain). Its antigen is unidentified. This entry comes from a study of human T cells and chemical hapten exposure. Study results and limitations: Relative to controls, expanded TCRs formed significantly more large CDR3 similarity clusters.

As handled by the study authors: Counting gave a median of roughly 100,000 TCRs per sample, with values ranging from 23,224 to 690,600. From the RACE reads, TCRdb called clonotypes with MiXCR, one entry per CDR3 protein. For this entry, the V and J calls and clone size follow TCRdb and not the study's own pipeline. The sample yields some 38,000 distinct CDR3 sequences, approximately 7.6% seen once. Time point indicated: pre-sensitization, week 0. The treatment: therapeutic diphenylcyclopropenone sensitization with weekly scalp DPC. Specimen: whole blood, collected in connection with sensitization to the hapten diphenylcyclopropenone (DPC). This sequence was found in a woman between 50 and 59 years old with alopecia areata. Some clones in this sample may be carry-over from other donors' samples.

The CDR3 bases are TGTGCAAGTCGCTTAGCCGGACTAGCGGGAGTAAGCGAGCAGTACTTC. It specifies CASRLAGLAGVSEQYF. The V and J genes are TRBV12-2 and TRBJ2-7; TRBD2 is the table's D call and was not checked against the DNA. TRBV12-2 counts as a pseudogene. The CDR3 has 16 amino acids.